The present T cell receptor (beta chain) was sequenced within a study of response to subunit inactivated influenza vaccine. Study-wide results and caveats: Each seasonal influenza vaccination, the authors suggested, recruits few new T cells.

Germline V gives CDR1 ENHRY, CDR2 SYGVKD. This CDR3 is 13 amino acids long. V was trimmed by 11 bases and J by 2 bases, leaving 12 bases between them. One entry per CDR3 protein, called by TCRdb with MiXCR from the RT-PCR reads. This table holds around 520,000 distinct CDR3 sequences, 25% found once. Points on this clonotype: Antigen specificity is unknown.

This material consisted of CD4+ T cells sorted from PBMCs, taken 4 to 6 days after vaccination. This TCR derives from a man aged 50 to 60 who received an inactivated influenza vaccine. This chain joins TRBV10-3 and TRBJ1-4; D is perhaps TRBD1 (5 bases). The CDR3 is CASQQVTNEKLFF. The DNA of the CDR3 is TGTGCCTCCCAACAGGTCACTAATGAAAAACTGTTTTTT.